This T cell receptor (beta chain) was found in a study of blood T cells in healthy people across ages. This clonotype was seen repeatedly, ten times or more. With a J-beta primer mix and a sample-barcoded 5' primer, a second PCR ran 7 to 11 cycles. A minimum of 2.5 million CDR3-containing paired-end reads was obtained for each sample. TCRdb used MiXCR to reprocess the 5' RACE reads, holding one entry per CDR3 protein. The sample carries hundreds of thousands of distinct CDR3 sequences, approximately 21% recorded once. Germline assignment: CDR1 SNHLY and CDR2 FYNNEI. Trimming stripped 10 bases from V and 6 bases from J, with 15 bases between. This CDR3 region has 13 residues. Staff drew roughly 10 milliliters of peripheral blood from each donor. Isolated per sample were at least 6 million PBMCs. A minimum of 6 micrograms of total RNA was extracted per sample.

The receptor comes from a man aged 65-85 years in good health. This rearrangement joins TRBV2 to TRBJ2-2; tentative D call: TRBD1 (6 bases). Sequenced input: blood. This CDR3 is CATNPQGSGELFF. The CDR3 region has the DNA TGTGCCACCAATCCTCAGGGGTCCGGGGAGCTGTTTTTT.